This record covers a single T cell receptor (beta chain). The antigen this receptor binds is unknown. Within one base of it there is no much larger clone, and no base qualities were kept. The sample belongs to a study of blood T cell repertoires in COVID-19 (TCRdb year 2020). Concerning the study at large: Collaborator samples came from the United States, Italy and Spain and covered acute and convalescent phases of COVID-19. The material from the prospective study consisted of cDNA or gDNA derived from T cells, B-cell-depleted T cells, or PBMCs. Subjects who had been exposed to COVID-19, were actively infected with it, or had recovered from it provided the deeply sampled blood TCRbeta repertoires that made up the dataset. The repertoires were released in a freely available public database meant as a resource for research on the immune response to SARS-CoV-2. Samples came from the ongoing ImmuneRACE study (first 160 participants) plus 1,254 subjects from 6 global collaborators. The sample metadata nearly always contained a de-identified subject ID, COVID-19 status, age in years and sex. Where HLA class I and class II types were available, the types were taken from metadata supplied by the sample provider, not from assay-based typing.

TCRbeta CDR3 regions were amplified from genomic DNA by means of the immunoSEQ Assay, a bias-controlled multiplex PCR. Per the authors' processing: The number of nucleated cells in each sample was estimated from the amplification of reference gene primers within the assay. To quantify the absolute abundance of each unique TCRbeta CDR3 rearrangement, sequence reads were collapsed and filtered. For each sample, productive Simpson clonality was calculated as the square root of Simpson's diversity index across productive rearrangements. TCRdb provides this immuneACCESS table in a form limited to in-frame rearrangements. Some clones are lacking; in checked studies, under half of them reflect an unresolved V gene, and why the rest are absent is not known. V and J calls and clone size are those listed in that table; D and trimming were worked out from the DNA. A total of around 58,000 clones appear in this sample, around four fifths of them only once. Approximately 5.7% of the sample rests with the top ten.

Here is what the overall study found, with its caveats: Clinical and demographic metadata were provided uncurated, with the amount varying by source and participant.

The CDR3 runs 15 amino acids, cysteine and phenylalanine included. CDR3 DNA only is kept here, 45 bases in frame from base 1. From V the trimming removes 8 bases and from J it removes 5 bases, while the gene matches leave 11 bases of the junction unaccounted for. The CDR1 and CDR2 encoded by the germline V gene are SGHTA and FQGNSA. Collaborating institutions collected whole blood in K2EDTA tubes following their own protocols. Collaborator samples were shipped for TCRbeta analysis as frozen whole blood, isolated PBMCs, or DNA extracted from either sample type. The receptor was derived from a human donor in a cohort sampled during active COVID-19. The material sequenced was peripheral blood. The V and J segments used are TRBV7-2 and TRBJ2-1; TRBD1 lines up with 8 middle nucleotides. The CDR3 amino acid sequence is: CASDPDRGGNNEQFF. The bases are TGTGCCAGCGATCCCGACAGGGGTGGGAACAATGAGCAGTTCTTC.